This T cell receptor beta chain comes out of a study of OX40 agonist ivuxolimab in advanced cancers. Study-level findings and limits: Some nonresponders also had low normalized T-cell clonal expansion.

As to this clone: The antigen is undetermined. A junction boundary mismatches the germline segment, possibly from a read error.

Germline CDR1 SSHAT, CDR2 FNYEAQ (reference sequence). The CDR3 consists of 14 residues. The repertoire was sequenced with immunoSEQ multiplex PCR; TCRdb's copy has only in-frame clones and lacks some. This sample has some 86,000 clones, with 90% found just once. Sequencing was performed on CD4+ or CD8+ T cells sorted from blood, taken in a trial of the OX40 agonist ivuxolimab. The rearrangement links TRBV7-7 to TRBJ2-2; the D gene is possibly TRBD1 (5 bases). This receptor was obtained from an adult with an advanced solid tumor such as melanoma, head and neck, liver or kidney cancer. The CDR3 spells CASSLNSGTGELFF. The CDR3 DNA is TGTGCTAGCAGCCTTAACTCAGGGACCGGGGAGCTGTTTTTT.